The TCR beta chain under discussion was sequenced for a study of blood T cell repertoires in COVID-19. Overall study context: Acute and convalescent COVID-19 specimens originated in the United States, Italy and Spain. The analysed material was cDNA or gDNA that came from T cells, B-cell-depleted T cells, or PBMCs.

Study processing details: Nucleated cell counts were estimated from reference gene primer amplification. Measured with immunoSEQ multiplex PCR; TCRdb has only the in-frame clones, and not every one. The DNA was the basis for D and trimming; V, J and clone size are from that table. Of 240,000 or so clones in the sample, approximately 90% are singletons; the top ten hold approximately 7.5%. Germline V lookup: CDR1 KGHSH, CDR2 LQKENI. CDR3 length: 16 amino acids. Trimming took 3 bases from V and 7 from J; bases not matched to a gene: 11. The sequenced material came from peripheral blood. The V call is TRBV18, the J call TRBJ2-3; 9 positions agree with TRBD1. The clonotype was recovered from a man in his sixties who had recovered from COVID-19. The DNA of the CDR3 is TGTGCCAGCTCACCCGAGGGACAGGGTTCGTGGAATACGCAGTATTTT. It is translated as CASSPEGQGSWNTQYF.